This T cell receptor (beta chain) was identified during a study of graft-versus-host responses after intestinal transplantation. Study overall: Isolated intestinal, liver-intestinal, or multivisceral transplants were what recipients had. Every recipient had anti-thymocyte globulin induction and two to three years of tacrolimus plus steroids. Study-level findings and limits: Recipient-marrow GvH clones were detected, some having first appeared in ileum or blood. Early after transplant, HvG clones declined as circulating GvH clones peaked.

Sequenced by immunoSEQ multiplex PCR; TCRdb stores in-frame clones only, minus some. The sample comprises around 100,000 clones, under 95% of which are singletons, and under 1.5% rests with the top ten. As to this clone: The antigen remains unidentified.

The CDR3 runs 14 residues. V was trimmed by 5 bases and J by 1 base, leaving 11 bases between them. Per germline, CDR1 SEHNR and CDR2 FQNEAQ (reference sequence). This TCR derives from a human donor who received an intestinal transplant. V is TRBV7-9 and J is TRBJ2-5, with D perhaps TRBD1 (5 bases). The source material was unstimulated CD8+ T cells sorted from spleen or lymph node cells, sampled before intestinal transplant. CDR3 sequence: CASSQGQIQETQYF. In DNA form, the CDR3 reads TGTGCCAGCAGCCAAGGACAAATCCAAGAGACCCAGTACTTC.